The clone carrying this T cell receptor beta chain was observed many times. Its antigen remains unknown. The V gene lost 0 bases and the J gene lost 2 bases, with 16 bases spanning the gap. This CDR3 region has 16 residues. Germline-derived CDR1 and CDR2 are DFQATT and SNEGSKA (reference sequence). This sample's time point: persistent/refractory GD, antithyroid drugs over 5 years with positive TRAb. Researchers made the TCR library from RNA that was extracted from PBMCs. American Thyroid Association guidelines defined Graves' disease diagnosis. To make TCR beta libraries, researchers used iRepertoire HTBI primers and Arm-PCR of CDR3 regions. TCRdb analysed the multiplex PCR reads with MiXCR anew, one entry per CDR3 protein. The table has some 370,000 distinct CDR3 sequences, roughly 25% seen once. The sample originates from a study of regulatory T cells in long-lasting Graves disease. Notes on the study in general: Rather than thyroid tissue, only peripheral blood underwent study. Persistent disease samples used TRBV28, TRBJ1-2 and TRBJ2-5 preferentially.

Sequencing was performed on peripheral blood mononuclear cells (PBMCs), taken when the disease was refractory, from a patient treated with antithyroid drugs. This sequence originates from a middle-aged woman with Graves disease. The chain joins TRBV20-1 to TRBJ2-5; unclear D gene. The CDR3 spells CSARDQGTARQETQYF. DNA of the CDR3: TGCAGTGCTAGAGATCAAGGCACAGCTCGTCAAGAGACCCAGTACTTC.